Listed here are 3 T cell receptor beta chains from one sample, sequenced in a study of human T cells and chemical hapten exposure. MiXCR was run by TCRdb on the RACE reads, yielding one entry per CDR3 protein. The profile covers approximately 89,000 distinct CDR3 sequences, with about 6.6% appearing a single time and 1.3% taken by the ten largest. Time point specified: patch test 2, 6 weeks after DPC sensitization. Treatment denoted: therapeutic diphenylcyclopropenone sensitization with weekly scalp DPC. The sample consisted of whole blood, taken in connection with sensitization to the hapten diphenylcyclopropenone (DPC). These receptor sequences come from a woman between 25 and 40 years old with alopecia areata. Some clones in this sample may be carry-over from other donors' samples.

This clonotype was picked up many times. This chain connects TRBV6-5 to TRBJ1-2, with D possibly matching TRBD1 (6 bases). Trimming took off 6 bases at V and 5 bases at J, with 13 bases between the two ends. The CDR3 is 13 amino acids. Germline V CDR1 and CDR2: MNHEY, SVGAGI. The CDR3 region is CASSATGQYGYTF. The CDR3 bases are TGTGCCAGCAGCGCTACAGGACAGTATGGCTACACCTTC.

This clonotype was counted many times. V usage is TRBV5-6 and J usage is TRBJ2-7, with TRBD1 matching over 10 bases. Germline V gives CDR1 SGHDT, CDR2 YYEEEE. J lost 2 bases, V lost 3 bases, and 5 bases had no gene match. The CDR3 has 15 residues. This CDR3 reads CASSSGQGNPYEQYF. In nucleotides, the CDR3 is TGTGCCAGCAGCTCGGGACAGGGGAACCCCTACGAGCAGTACTTC.

As for this clonotype: A read error is possible here, since a much larger clone lies one base away. The rearrangement joins TRBV20-1 to TRBJ2-7; D unresolved. Germline assignment: CDR1 DFQATT and CDR2 SNEGSKA (reference sequence). The CDR3 has 12 residues. CDR3 DNA: TGCAGTGCTCCCGGAGCCTCCTACGAGCACTACTTC. Its protein product is CSAPGASYEHYF.